This is a list of T cell receptor beta chains from one sample in a study of human T cells and chemical hapten exposure. TCRdb reprocessed the RACE reads with MiXCR, giving one entry per CDR3 protein. The data show roughly 100,000 distinct CDR3 sequences, with roughly a third seen just once and around 2.8% held by the top ten. The source was whole blood, collected in connection with sensitization to the hapten diphenylcyclopropenone (DPC). These receptors all come from a man aged 35 to 55 with alopecia areata. Some clones in this sample may be carry-over from other donors' samples. Both conserved end residues are part of each CDR3. A D gene is named only where the DNA matches it firmly. Some rows have no size entry. The others give once, few or many, or a class for an expanded clone.

size	V	D	length	J	CDR3	DNA
.	TRBV2	.	15	TRBJ1-5	CASSVGPYSNQPQHF	TGTGCCAGCAGTGTGGGCCCTTATAGCAATCAGCCCCAGCATTTT
.	TRBV30	TRBD2	14	TRBJ2-7	CAGIRTSGTYEQYF	TGTGCCGGGATAAGGACTAGCGGGACCTACGAGCAGTACTTC
few	TRBV3-1	.	17	TRBJ1-4	CASSQDRSGQRNEKLFF	TGTGCCAGCAGCCAAGATCGGTCGGGGCAGCGTAATGAAAAACTGTTTTTT
.	TRBV6-6	.	13	TRBJ1-2	CASSYGQLNGYTF	TGTGCCAGCAGTTACGGACAGCTTAATGGCTACACCTTC
few	TRBV14	.	18	TRBJ1-2	CASSQFSPGNVGLYGYTF	TGTGCCAGCAGCCAATTCAGCCCAGGGAATGTTGGGCTCTATGGCTACACCTTC
.	TRBV27	TRBD1	16	TRBJ2-1	CASSYPTGGASNEQFF	TGTGCCAGCAGTTACCCGACAGGGGGAGCGAGTAATGAGCAGTTCTTC
.	TRBV2	.	17	TRBJ2-7	CASSDSTRRSDSYEQYF	TGTGCCAGCAGTGACTCGACCAGAAGAAGTGACTCCTACGAGCAGTACTTC
few	TRBV28	.	13	TRBJ2-3	CASSSQDTDTQYF	TGTGCCAGCAGTTCCCAGGACACAGATACGCAGTATTTT
few	TRBV7-2	.	15	TRBJ2-3	CASSLGSVPPDTQYF	TGTGCCAGCAGCTTAGGTAGTGTTCCCCCAGATACGCAGTATTTT
few	TRBV20-1	.	12	TRBJ1-5	CSVREGGQPQHF	TGCAGTGTTAGAGAGGGGGGTCAGCCCCAGCATTTT
few	TRBV29-1	TRBD1	11	TRBJ2-7	CSVAGQVEQYF	TGCAGCGTTGCGGGACAGGTCGAGCAGTACTTC
.	TRBV20-1	.	12	TRBJ1-6	CSVAAYNSPLHF	TGCAGTGTAGCAGCTTATAATTCACCCCTCCACTTT
.	TRBV7-8	.	15	TRBJ1-6	CASSLAMTSNSPLHF	TGTGCCAGCAGCTTAGCGATGACGAGTAATTCACCCCTCCACTTT
few	TRBV7-3	TRBD1	15	TRBJ2-6	CASGQGVSGANVLTF	TGTGCCAGCGGACAGGGGGTCTCTGGGGCCAACGTCCTGACTTTC
.	TRBV5-4	.	15	TRBJ2-7	CASSPGALSSYEQYF	TGTGCCAGCAGCCCAGGGGCGCTGAGCTCCTACGAGCAGTACTTC
.	TRBV9	TRBD2	14	TRBJ2-4	CASSLTSGVDIQYF	TGTGCCAGCAGCCTCACTAGCGGGGTTGACATTCAGTACTTC
.	TRBV6-2/TRBV6-3	.	13	TRBJ2-4	CASSTPPVNIQYF	TGTGCCAGCAGTACCCCCCCCGTGAACATTCAGTACTTC
few	TRBV10-3	.	17	TRBJ1-1	CAISASRTRGPYTEAFF	TGTGCCATCAGCGCAAGTCGTACGCGGGGGCCGTACACTGAAGCTTTCTTT
few	TRBV5-1	.	15	TRBJ1-4	CASSGMGGQNEKLFF	TGCGCCAGCAGCGGAATGGGGGGCCAGAATGAAAAACTGTTTTTT
.	TRBV7-3	TRBD2	17	TRBJ2-2	CASSLGLAGVETGELFF	TGTGCCAGCAGCTTGGGACTAGCGGGAGTCGAAACCGGGGAGCTGTTTTTT
.	TRBV3-1	.	15	TRBJ2-1	CASSPTSLRYNEQFF	TGTGCCAGCAGCCCTACCAGCCTACGTTACAATGAGCAGTTCTTC
.	TRBV27	.	14	TRBJ2-3	CASSFGGGTDTQYF	TGTGCCAGCAGTTTTGGGGGAGGTACAGATACGCAGTATTTT
.	TRBV30	TRBD1	13	TRBJ1-1	CASDQVDRLEAFF	TGTGCCTCCGATCAGGTGGACAGGCTAGAAGCTTTCTTT
.	TRBV7-9	.	17	TRBJ2-4	CASSRDTTLLAKNIQYF	TGTGCCAGCAGCCGGGACACGACCTTGTTAGCCAAAAACATTCAGTACTTC
few	TRBV7-2	.	12	TRBJ1-1	CASSLQTTEAFF	TGTGCCAGCAGCCTCCAGACGACTGAAGCTTTCTTT
.	TRBV19	.	12	TRBJ1-2	CASSIGAGGYTF	TGTGCCAGTAGTATAGGGGCGGGCGGCTACACCTTC
few	TRBV5-1	.	16	TRBJ2-1	CASTPGGPSSYNEQFF	TGCGCCAGCACTCCCGGGGGGCCCAGCTCCTACAATGAGCAGTTCTTC
.	TRBV28	TRBD1	17	TRBJ2-6	CASRIRTGGVGANVLTF	TGTGCCAGCAGAATCAGGACAGGGGGCGTTGGGGCCAACGTCCTGACTTTC
.	TRBV19	.	13	TRBJ2-3	CATKIREGDTQYF	TGTGCCACCAAGATCCGAGAGGGGGATACGCAGTATTTT
medium-sized	TRBV12-3/TRBV12-4	.	12	TRBJ2-1	CASSPLGNEQFF	TGTGCCAGCAGCCCATTGGGCAATGAGCAGTTCTTC
few	TRBV7-3	.	16	TRBJ2-3	CASSPGGGYSTDTQYF	TGTGCCAGCAGCCCAGGGGGAGGATACTCCACAGATACGCAGTATTTT
.	TRBV11-3	.	13	TRBJ2-6	CASSLSGANVLTF	TGTGCCAGCAGCTTGTCTGGGGCCAACGTCCTGACTTTC
few	TRBV6-6	TRBD1	20	TRBJ1-3	CASSYSFEGQNLISGNTIYF	TGTGCCAGCAGTTACTCATTCGAGGGACAGAACCTTATCTCTGGAAACACCATATATTTT
.	TRBV5-1	.	13	TRBJ2-7	CASSLLGDYEQYF	TGCGCCAGCAGCTTGCTTGGGGACTACGAGCAGTACTTC
.	TRBV20-1	.	11	TRBJ1-2	CSAPRAAGYTF	TGCAGTGCTCCTAGGGCCGCGGGCTACACCTTC
few	TRBV29-1	.	11	TRBJ1-2	CSVGVGRGYTF	TGCAGCGTTGGGGTAGGGCGAGGCTACACCTTC
few	TRBV12-3/TRBV12-4	.	18	TRBJ2-6	CASSLIPLLSSGANVLTF	TGTGCCAGCAGTTTAATCCCCTTGCTGTCCTCTGGGGCCAACGTCCTGACTTTC
once	TRBV7-2	.	14	TRBJ1-5	CASSLGGPRQPQHF	TGTGCCAGCAGCTTGGGGGGCCCGCGGCAGCCCCAGCATTTT
.	TRBV12-3/TRBV12-4	TRBD1	15	TRBJ1-4	CASSSWTGGNEKLFF	TGTGCCAGCAGTTCCTGGACAGGCGGTAATGAAAAACTGTTTTTT
few	TRBV12-5	.	13	TRBJ2-1	CASGLGGGYEQFF	TGTGCTAGTGGTTTAGGGGGAGGGTATGAGCAGTTCTTC
.	TRBV6-2/TRBV6-3	.	12	TRBJ2-1	CASSLVNYEQFF	TGTGCCAGCAGTTTAGTTAATTATGAGCAGTTCTTC
.	TRBV30	TRBD1	14	TRBJ2-1	CAWGTGLTYNEQFF	TGTGCCTGGGGGACAGGGCTTACCTACAATGAGCAGTTCTTC
few	TRBV6-1	.	16	TRBJ1-2	CASSEIYRGGNYGYTF	TGTGCCAGCAGTGAAATTTACAGAGGGGGAAACTATGGCTACACCTTC
few	TRBV29-1	TRBD1	14	TRBJ1-2	CSVERQGGGYGYTF	TGCAGCGTTGAACGACAGGGGGGGGGCTATGGCTACACCTTC
few	TRBV6-2/TRBV6-3	.	12	TRBJ2-1	CASSYGLNEQFF	TGTGCCAGCAGCTATGGACTAAATGAGCAGTTCTTC
.	TRBV4-1	.	14	TRBJ2-1	CASSPTLAVWEQFF	TGCGCCAGCAGCCCTACGTTGGCAGTGTGGGAGCAGTTCTTC